Sequencing of this T cell receptor (beta chain) was carried out in a study of blood T cell repertoires in COVID-19. On the study more broadly: Sites in the United States, Italy and Spain provided acute and convalescent COVID-19 samples.

Trimming stripped 2 bases from V and 2 bases from J, with 14 bases between. The germline V gene has CDR1 GTSNPN and CDR2 SVGIG (reference sequence). CDR3 size: 15 residues. Clones were read by immunoSEQ multiplex PCR, and TCRdb kept only the in-frame ones, dropping some. The table includes approximately 74,000 clones, roughly 88% detected once. The source is a man older than 75 with active or convalescent COVID-19. Sequenced sample: peripheral blood. V usage is TRBV30 and J usage is TRBJ2-3; maybe TRBD2 (6 bases). The DNA of the CDR3 is TGTGCCTGGAGTCAGCCGACTAGTTTCACAGATACGCAGTATTTT. This translates into CAWSQPTSFTDTQYF.